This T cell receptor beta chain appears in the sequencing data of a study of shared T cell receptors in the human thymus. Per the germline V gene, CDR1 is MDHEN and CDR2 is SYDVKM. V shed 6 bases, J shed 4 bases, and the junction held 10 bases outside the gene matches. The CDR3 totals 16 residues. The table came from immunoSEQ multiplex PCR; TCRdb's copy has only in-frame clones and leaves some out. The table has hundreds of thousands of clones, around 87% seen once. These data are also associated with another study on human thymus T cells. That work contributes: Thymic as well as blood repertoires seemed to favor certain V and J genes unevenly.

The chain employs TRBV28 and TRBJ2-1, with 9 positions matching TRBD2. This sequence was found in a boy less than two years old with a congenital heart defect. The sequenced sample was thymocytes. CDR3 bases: TGTGCCAGCAGCAACAACTTAGCGGGGGCATACAATGAGCAGTTCTTC. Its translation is CASSNNLAGAYNEQFF.